These 28 T cell receptor beta chains share one sample of origin, sequenced in a study of control samples from healthy donors and cancer patients. The data were produced by immunoSEQ multiplex PCR, yet TCRdb's version contains in-frame clones alone and is incomplete. The table includes around 26,000 clones, about 81% detected once. The source material was PBMCs. The receptors were sampled from a man aged 55 to 70 with colorectal cancer.

This clone has a single count. The CDR3 region is CASSLDRVPANTIYF. CDR3 in DNA: TGTGCCAGCAGCTTAGATCGGGTCCCCGCAAACACCATATATTTT. V usage is TRBV11-2 and J usage is TRBJ1-3, with D uncertain. The CDR3 runs to 15 residues. V shed 0 bases and J shed 6 bases, with 12 bases lying between them. CDR1 and CDR2 (germline): SGHAT, FQNNGV.

V usage is TRBV7-9 and J usage is TRBJ1-2; perhaps TRBD1 as D (6 bases). Per the germline V gene, CDR1 is SEHNR and CDR2 is FQNEAQ (reference sequence). V was clipped by 1 base and J by 3 bases, with 9 bases between them. The CDR3 extends over 14 amino acids. In DNA, the CDR3 is TGTGCCAGCAGCTTAGAGGGGGGAGACTATGGCTACACCTTC. Residues: CASSLEGGDYGYTF.

This clone was seen only once. CDR3 amino acids: CASSQDPRLGRNEQFF. CDR3 in DNA: TGTGCCAGCAGCCAAGACCCGCGCTTAGGCCGCAATGAGCAGTTCTTC. The chain carries TRBV14 and TRBJ2-1; D call uncertain. Germline loops: CDR1 SGHDN, CDR2 FVKESK. The length of the CDR3 is 16 residues. The V end was cut by 0 bases, the J end by 6 bases, with 15 bases between.

The chain combines TRBV11-2 with TRBJ2-1, with D uncertain. CDR1 and CDR2 (germline): SGHAT, FQNNGV. V was trimmed by 5 bases and J by 3 bases, leaving 8 bases between them. The CDR3 has 13 amino acids. DNA of the CDR3: TGTGCCAGCAGCGGTCAAAACTACAATGAGCAGTTCTTC. It translates to CASSGQNYNEQFF.

V usage is TRBV5-4 and J usage is TRBJ2-7; maybe TRBD1 (5 bases). The CDR3 loop spans 13 amino acids. Looked up from germline, CDR1 is SGHNT and CDR2 is YYREEE (reference sequence). V lost 2 bases and J lost 0, with 6 bases in between. CDR3 protein: CASSLRGSYEQYF. The DNA of the CDR3 is TGTGCCAGCAGCTTAAGGGGCTCCTACGAGCAGTACTTC.

The gene calls are TRBV2 and TRBJ1-2; no clear D. V lost 7 bases to trimming and J lost 8 bases, with 17 bases between them. Germline V gene data show CDR1 as SNHLY and CDR2 as FYNNEI. This CDR3 has 13 residues. CDR3 loop: CASTIIGGGGYTF. In DNA, the CDR3 is TGTGCCAGCACCATTATAGGAGGTGGAGGCTACACCTTC.

This clone was detected a few times. The chain uses TRBV19 and TRBJ1-1; D uncertain. CDR1 is LNHDA, CDR2 SQIVND, per germline (reference sequence). The ends were cut back, 0 bases at V and 0 bases at J, with 5 bases in the middle. There are 14 residues in the CDR3. The CDR3 sequence is CASSIDRLNTEAFF. CDR3 nucleotides: TGTGCCAGTAGTATAGACAGACTGAACACTGAAGCTTTCTTT.

This clone was picked up one time. The CDR3 nucleotides read TGCGCCAGCAGCATAACAGGGGAGCAGCCCCAGCATTTT. It codes for CASSITGEQPQHF. This rearrangement joins TRBV5-1 to TRBJ1-5; TRBD1 matches at 7 bases. Trimming cost V 4 bases and J 7 bases; bases outside gene matches: 5. Germline loops: CDR1 SGHRS, CDR2 YFSETQ. This CDR3 contains 13 residues.

The chain links TRBV6-5 to TRBJ2-3, with no clear D. Germline V gives CDR1 MNHEY, CDR2 SVGAGI. The CDR3 has 15 amino acids. V lost 1 base to trimming and J lost 0 bases, with 8 bases between them. CDR3: CASSYYRPSTDTQYF. The CDR3 nucleotides are TGTGCCAGCAGTTACTATCGGCCCAGCACAGATACGCAGTATTTT.

CDR3 residues: CASRRGLLGYTF. The CDR3 DNA follows: TGTGCCAGCAGGAGGGGGCTTCTTGGCTACACCTTC. The chain recombines TRBV12-3 or TRBV12-4 with TRBJ1-2, with 7 bases matching TRBD1. The CDR3 totals 12 residues. The V gene end was trimmed by 6 bases and the J gene end by 7 bases; junction bases not matched to a gene: 5.

The chain joins TRBV13 to TRBJ2-3, with 7 positions matching TRBD2. Germline lookup yields CDR1 PRHDT and CDR2 FYEKMQ (reference sequence). V lost 5 bases, J lost 1 base, and 3 bases stayed unmatched. The CDR3 consists of 14 residues. CDR3 DNA sequence: TGTGCCAGCAGCCAAACTAGCGGCACAGATACGCAGTATTTT. This encodes CASSQTSGTDTQYF.

This clone showed up just once. The chain links TRBV2 to TRBJ1-6; 7 bases align to TRBD1. CDR3 size: 13 residues. Germline CDR1 is SNHLY and CDR2 is FYNNEI. J lost 10 bases, V lost 2 bases, and 2 bases had no gene match. CDR3 protein: CASSERGRSPLHF. CDR3 nucleotide sequence: TGTGCCAGCAGTGAAAGGGGGCGATCACCCCTCCACTTT.

The chain is built from TRBV5-1 and TRBJ1-2, with D possibly matching TRBD1 (5 bases). The germline gives CDR1 SGHRS, CDR2 YFSETQ. The CDR3 runs to 13 residues. The V end lost 4 bases, the J end lost 1 base, and 8 bases lay between the germline ends. CDR3: CASSQDNNYGYTF. The CDR3, as DNA: TGCGCCAGCAGCCAGGACAATAACTATGGCTACACCTTC.

This chain joins TRBV18 and TRBJ1-2; 10 bases are a match to TRBD1. The CDR3 extends over 14 amino acids. Germline lookup yields CDR1 KGHSH and CDR2 LQKENI. With 6 bases clipped from V and 3 bases from J, the junction kept 4 bases outside the gene matches. CDR3 coding DNA: TGTGCCAGCTCGTCGGACAGGGGGGACTATGGCTACACCTTC. Protein sequence: CASSSDRGDYGYTF.

J is TRBJ1-4 and V is TRBV6-5; 7 nucleotides align to TRBD1. The J segment lost 8 bases and the V segment lost 3 bases, leaving 6 bases of the junction unmatched. The germline gives CDR1 MNHEY, CDR2 SVGAGI. The CDR3 extends over 14 amino acids. CDR3 sequence reads: CASSYGTVGEKLFF. DNA for the CDR3: TGTGCCAGCAGTTATGGGACAGTAGGCGAAAAACTGTTTTTT.

The chain has TRBV11-3 and TRBJ1-6; D unresolved. CDR1 and CDR2 (germline): SGHNT, YENEEA. This CDR3 comprises 13 residues. Trimming cost V 5 bases and J 7 bases, with 9 bases left between them. CDR3: CASSLGGNSPLHF. As DNA, the CDR3 is TGTGCCAGCAGCCTCGGAGGAAATTCACCCCTCCACTTT.

In regard to this clone: The junction departs from germline at one end; a sequencing error may be responsible. The chain recombines TRBV10-3 with TRBJ1-1; 7 nucleotides agree with TRBD1. The CDR3 has 18 amino acids. Germline CDR1 ENHRY, CDR2 SYGVKD. CDR3 protein: CAIREWDSGGGQNTEAFF. In nucleotides, the CDR3 is TGTGCCATCAGGGAGTGGGATTCAGGGGGAGGACAGAACACTGAAGCTTTCTTT.

The genes are TRBV6-7 and TRBJ2-3, with 10 bases aligning to TRBD1. TRBV6-7 is placed among ORFs of uncertain function. V shed 2 bases, J shed 7 bases, and the junction held 18 bases outside the gene matches. This CDR3 is built from 19 residues. The CDR3 spells CASSYPHQGQGPRWYTQYF. As DNA, the CDR3 is TGTGCCAGCAGTTACCCACACCAGGGACAGGGGCCAAGGTGGTATACGCAGTATTTT.

The V and J genes are TRBV24-1 and TRBJ2-7; D gene uncertain. Germline values: CDR1 KGHDR, CDR2 SFDVKD. V lost 4 bases to trimming and J lost 2 bases, with 11 bases between them. The CDR3 loop spans 14 amino acids. The CDR3 reads CATSDRMFPYEQYF. As DNA, the CDR3 is TGTGCCACCAGTGACCGGATGTTCCCCTACGAGCAGTACTTC.

The CDR3 nucleotides are TGTGCCAGCTCATCCGCAGACGGGGGAGGAACCTACGAGCAGTACTTC. Translated, it gives CASSSADGGGTYEQYF. The genes are TRBV18 and TRBJ2-7, with D perhaps TRBD2 (6 bases). The V and J ends lost 5 bases and 2 bases respectively, with 19 bases between them. Per germline, CDR1 KGHSH and CDR2 LQKENI. The CDR3 loop spans 16 amino acids.

The gene calls are TRBV3-1 (or the pseudogene TRBV3-2) and TRBJ2-7, with D perhaps assigned TRBD1 or TRBD2 (5 bases each). The V gene lost 1 base and the J gene lost 4 bases, with 8 bases spanning the gap. The germline V gene has CDR1 LGHDT and CDR2 YNNKEL (reference sequence). The CDR3 is 13 amino acids. The CDR3 here is CASSQAGRYEQYV. Written as DNA, the CDR3 is TGTGCCAGCAGCCAAGCGGGGCGATACGAGCAGTACGTC.

The chain is built from TRBV20-1 and TRBJ1-1; TRBD1 might be the D (5 bases). V lost 3 bases, J lost 1 base, and 12 bases lay in between. Germline CDR1 and CDR2: DFQATT and SNEGSKA (reference sequence). The CDR3 spans 14 residues. CDR3 amino acids: CSASSGGKNTEAFF. CDR3 DNA: TGCAGTGCTAGTAGTGGGGGGAAGAACACTGAAGCTTTCTTT.

The chain is built from TRBV11-2 and TRBJ2-7, with D possibly TRBD2 on 7 matching bases. Trimming took off 1 base at V and 6 bases at J, with 13 bases between the two ends. CDR1 SGHAT and CDR2 FQNNGV come from the germline V gene. The CDR3 has 14 amino acids. The CDR3 DNA is TGTGCCAGCAGCTTAGGGCGGGGGCAAGGCGAGCAGTACGTC. Its translation is CASSLGRGQGEQYV.

This clone appeared a few times. This chain links TRBV19 with TRBJ2-1; 8 bases are a match to TRBD1. The length of the CDR3 is 15 residues. CDR1 and CDR2 (germline): LNHDA, SQIVND (reference sequence). V dropped 5 bases and J dropped 7; count of bases not matched to a gene: 10. The CDR3 loop is CASSFWTGPGNEQFF. The CDR3 nucleotides are TGTGCCAGTAGTTTCTGGACAGGGCCCGGTAATGAGCAGTTCTTC.

The chain joins TRBV2 to TRBJ2-1; no reliable D call. CDR1 SNHLY and CDR2 FYNNEI come from the germline V gene. The V and J ends lost 6 bases and 5 bases respectively, with 14 bases between them. The CDR3 spans 14 residues. The CDR3 sequence: CASSDTSYHNEQFF. For the CDR3, the DNA is TGTGCCAGCAGCGACACGTCGTACCACAATGAGCAGTTCTTC. Combining the CDR3 with reference TRBV2 and TRBJ2-1 gives the whole variable domain EPEVTQTPSHQVTQMGQEVILRCVPISNHLYFYWYRQILGQKVEFLVSFYNNEISEKSEIFDDQFSVERPDGSNFTLKIRSTKLEDSAMYFCASSDTSYHNEQFFGPGTRLTVL.

A few counts support this clone. The chain links TRBV4-1 to TRBJ1-2; TRBD1 matches 9 bases. The V gene end was trimmed by 0 bases and the J gene end by 6 bases; junction bases not matched to a gene: 5. This CDR3 is 15 amino acids long. Per germline, CDR1 MGHRA and CDR2 YSYEKL. DNA for the CDR3: TGCGCCAGCAGCCAAGATGGACAGGGGAGGGATGGCTACACCTTC. Translation gives CASSQDGQGRDGYTF.

The gene calls are TRBV2 and TRBJ1-3; 7 bases map to TRBD1. With V trimmed by 4 bases and J by 4 bases, 7 bases remained unmatched. This CDR3 has 15 amino acids. CDR1 is SNHLY and CDR2 is FYNNEI in the germline V gene. The CDR3 is CASSADRVKGNTIYF. CDR3 nucleotides: TGTGCCAGCAGTGCCGACAGGGTGAAAGGAAACACCATATATTTT.

The chain employs TRBV24-1 and TRBJ2-2; 9 bases align to TRBD2. The CDR3 runs 16 residues. V lost 4 bases, J lost 7 bases, and 9 bases stayed unmatched. Germline assignment: CDR1 KGHDR and CDR2 SFDVKD. The CDR3, as DNA: TGTGCCACCAGTGACCTGGCGGGGGGGGCCTTCGGGGAGCTGTTTTTT. Protein: CATSDLAGGAFGELFF.